The following is a T cell receptor beta chain sequence with its context. Its target is unknown. The repertoire was sequenced with immunoSEQ multiplex PCR; TCRdb's copy has only in-frame clones and lacks some. The sample holds 100,000 or so clones, around nine tenths seen once. The sample belongs to a study of T cell responses to AZD1222 COVID-19 vaccine. Study-wide findings and caveats: At study baseline, merely five or six AZD1222 recipients were seropositive. Distributed over spike, vaccine-associated CD4 TCRs predominated at 160-218 and 743-854. Repertoire sampling occurred only after the peak T cell response.

This CDR3 contains 14 residues. V lost 2 bases, J lost 3 bases, and 10 bases lay in between. The germline gives CDR1 MGHRA, CDR2 YSYEKL. The chain uses TRBV4-1 and TRBJ1-2; weak D call: TRBD1 (6 bases). This clonotype was sampled from an adult in good health. Sequences were derived from peripheral blood, sampled on day 0 of AZD1222 vaccination. The CDR3 here is CASSQPGQHYGYTF. CDR3 coding DNA: TGCGCCAGCAGCCAACCCGGACAGCACTATGGCTACACCTTC.